A selection of T cell receptor beta chains follows, all from one sample in a study of blood T cell repertoires in COVID-19. Using immunoSEQ multiplex PCR, the repertoire was profiled, and TCRdb retains in-frame clones only, with some absent. The table records around 230,000 clones, 86% of them present only once. Sequencing input: PBMCs or T cells enriched from blood (not recorded which). The receptor set was obtained from a woman between 35 and 50 years old with acute COVID-19. CDR3s include the opening cysteine and the closing phenylalanine or tryptophan. D genes are given only for firm matches. Clone sizes are given selectively: once, few, many, or a class where the clone is expanded.

CDR3 protein: CASTPPGQQETQYF
CDR3 DNA: TGTGCCAGCACCCCCCCCGGACAGCAAGAGACCCAGTACTTC
clone size: NA
V gene: TRBV6-5
D gene: NA
J gene: TRBJ2-5

CDR3 protein: CASSLWGEMNTEAFF
CDR3 DNA: TGTGCCAGCAGCTTATGGGGGGAGATGAACACTGAAGCTTTCTTT
clone size: NA
V gene: TRBV7-3
D gene: NA
J gene: TRBJ1-1

CDR3 protein: CASSPAGTGGEEQFF
CDR3 DNA: TGTGCCAGCAGCCCCGCCGGGACAGGGGGCGAGGAGCAGTTCTTC
clone size: NA
V gene: TRBV11-3
D gene: TRBD1
J gene: TRBJ2-1

CDR3 protein: CASSLSSNSYNEQFF
CDR3 DNA: TGTGCCAGCAGCCTGAGCTCGAACTCCTACAATGAGCAGTTCTTC
clone size: once
V gene: TRBV7-3
D gene: NA
J gene: TRBJ2-1

CDR3 protein: CASSTERWQGPLDGYTF
CDR3 DNA: TGTGCCAGTAGTACCGAACGGTGGCAGGGCCCCTTAGATGGCTACACCTTC
clone size: NA
V gene: TRBV19
D gene: NA
J gene: TRBJ1-2

CDR3 protein: CAWSIMTGMGETQYF
CDR3 DNA: TGTGCCTGGAGTATCATGACAGGGATGGGAGAGACCCAGTACTTC
clone size: NA
V gene: TRBV30
D gene: TRBD1
J gene: TRBJ2-5

CDR3 protein: CASSFPGLAGAFF
CDR3 DNA: TGTGCCAGCAGTTTTCCCGGACTAGCGGGAGCCTTCTTC
clone size: NA
V gene: TRBV6-5
D gene: TRBD2
J gene: TRBJ2-1

CDR3 protein: CASSPPTGRRTDTQYF
CDR3 DNA: TGTGCCAGCAGCCCGCCGACGGGGAGAAGGACAGATACGCAGTATTTT
clone size: NA
V gene: TRBV7-9
D gene: NA
J gene: TRBJ2-3

CDR3 protein: CASSEGRRNSPLHF
CDR3 DNA: TGTGCCAGCAGTGAGGGGAGACGGAATTCACCCCTCCACTTT
clone size: NA
V gene: TRBV2
D gene: NA
J gene: TRBJ1-6

CDR3 protein: CATLSSGNTIYF
CDR3 DNA: TGTGCCACCCTAAGCTCTGGAAACACCATATATTTT
clone size: NA
V gene: TRBV7-9
D gene: NA
J gene: TRBJ1-3

CDR3 protein: CASQTAMNTEAFF
CDR3 DNA: TGTGCCAGCCAGACAGCCATGAACACTGAAGCTTTCTTT
clone size: NA
V gene: TRBV7-2
D gene: NA
J gene: TRBJ1-1

CDR3 protein: CASSVAQLRGLHF
CDR3 DNA: TGTGCCAGCAGTGTAGCGCAGCTCCGAGGCCTCCACTTT
clone size: NA
V gene: TRBV2
D gene: NA
J gene: TRBJ1-6

CDR3 protein: CASSQDIWNGPGLGYTF
CDR3 DNA: TGTGCCAGCAGCCAAGATATTTGGAACGGACCAGGGCTTGGCTACACCTTC
clone size: few
V gene: TRBV14
D gene: NA
J gene: TRBJ1-2

CDR3 protein: CAWSVRRQGSTEAFF
CDR3 DNA: TGTGCCTGGAGTGTACGGAGGCAGGGGAGCACTGAAGCTTTCTTT
clone size: few
V gene: TRBV30
D gene: NA
J gene: TRBJ1-1

CDR3 protein: CASSRDSKATSNSPLHF
CDR3 DNA: TGTGCCAGCAGCCGGGACAGCAAGGCCACCAGTAATTCACCCCTCCACTTT
clone size: NA
V gene: TRBV7-8
D gene: TRBD1
J gene: TRBJ1-6

CDR3 protein: CASSSPAGNQPQHF
CDR3 DNA: TGTGCCAGCAGCTCCCCAGCGGGCAATCAGCCCCAGCATTTT
clone size: NA
V gene: TRBV7-9
D gene: NA
J gene: TRBJ1-5

CDR3 protein: CASSLGQNLYNEQFF
CDR3 DNA: TGTGCCAGCAGCTTGGGACAGAACTTATACAATGAGCAGTTCTTC
clone size: NA
V gene: TRBV7-2
D gene: TRBD1
J gene: TRBJ2-1